The clone carrying this TCR beta chain has only a few counts. Its antigen is currently unknown. Construction of the TCRbeta library involved unique molecular identifiers. TCRdb recomputed calls from the PCR reads with MiXCR, one row per CDR3 protein. This sample has about a million distinct CDR3 sequences, with roughly 29% found just once. This CDR3 has 13 residues. The V and J ends lost 3 bases and 2 bases, in that order; junction bases with no gene match: 4. The germline gives CDR1 DFQATT, CDR2 SNEGSKA (reference sequence). The sample originates from a study of T-cell reconstitution after alpha-beta-depleted transplantation in children. The study's findings and limits: There were reportedly several hundred expanded graft clones from which alpha-beta T cells came about two months after transplant.

The chain couples TRBV20-1 to TRBJ2-7, with 7 bases lining up with TRBD2. Sequencing used PBMCs, mostly from graft donor cells, obtained 360 days after TCRalphabeta/CD19-depleted stem cell transplant. The source is a boy in the first two years of life who had a stem cell transplant for SCID, so the T cells may come from the graft donor. The CDR3 nucleotides are TGCAGTGCTAGGGGGAGGGTCACCTACGAGCAGTACTTC. Translating gives CSARGRVTYEQYF.